These 10 T cell receptor beta chains originate from one sample sequenced in a study of identical twins. Each CDR3 protein is one row after TCRdb ran MiXCR on the 5' RACE reads. The sample gives about 890,000 distinct CDR3 sequences, around an eighth of which show up once; about 1.5% is in the top ten. The data also belong to a second study, concerning yellow fever vaccine responses in identical twins.

The sequencing sample was made of PBMCs. The receptors originated from a woman under 30 in good health.

This clonotype was detected only a few times. The chain links TRBV2 to TRBJ2-5, with unresolved D. The V and J ends lost 2 bases and 5 bases respectively, with 12 bases between them. Germline-derived CDR1 and CDR2 are SNHLY and FYNNEI. CDR3 size: 14 residues. As DNA, the CDR3 is TGTGCCAGCAGTGAACGTGGGGTAGGGGAGACCCAGTACTTC. Translated, it gives CASSERGVGETQYF.

This clonotype has at least ten counts. The V gene is TRBV20-1, the J gene TRBJ2-2, with D perhaps TRBD1 (6 bases). The ends were cut back, 2 bases at V and 5 bases at J, with 15 bases in the middle. The CDR3 contains 15 residues. CDR1 is DFQATT, CDR2 SNEGSKA, per germline (reference sequence). CDR3 region: CSARTGTHGTGELFF. The CDR3 nucleotides are TGCAGTGCTAGAACCGGGACACACGGAACCGGGGAGCTGTTTTTT.

This clonotype was picked up a small number of times. This chain links TRBV27 with TRBJ1-2, with TRBD1 matching over 10 bases. Trimming took 5 bases from V and 7 from J; bases not matched to a gene: 7. Looked up from germline, CDR1 is MNHEY and CDR2 is SMNVEV (reference sequence). The CDR3 spans 14 residues. CDR3 nucleotides: TGTGCCAGCAGTCTGGGGACAGGGGTCGGTGGCTACACCTTC. Translating gives CASSLGTGVGGYTF.

This clonotype was observed many times. The genes are TRBV10-2 and TRBJ2-1; D possibly matches TRBD1 or TRBD2 (5 bases each). Germline values: CDR1 WSHSY, CDR2 SAAADI. The V end lost 3 bases, the J end lost 0 bases, and 12 bases lay between the germline ends. The CDR3 consists of 16 residues. The DNA for the CDR3 is TGCGCCAGCAGTGACTTAGGGACCCCCTCCTACAATGAGCAGTTCTTC. Protein: CASSDLGTPSYNEQFF.

This clonotype has more than one count but fewer than ten. V gene TRBV27 combines with J gene TRBJ2-2, with D perhaps matching TRBD2 (6 bases). This CDR3 comprises 16 residues. Germline V gene lookup returns CDR1 MNHEY and CDR2 SMNVEV (reference sequence). V gave up 3 bases and J gave up 2 bases, with 13 bases separating them. The CDR3 is CASSFLGTANTGELFF. The CDR3 DNA sequence: TGTGCCAGCAGTTTCCTCGGGACTGCTAACACCGGGGAGCTGTTTTTT.

About this clonotype itself: The junction departs from the called germline gene at one end, perhaps through a read error. V and J are TRBV12-3 or TRBV12-4 and TRBJ1-4; weak D call: TRBD1 (5 bases). The CDR3 has 14 residues. The CDR3 loop reads CASSLGQGGEKPFF. The DNA for the CDR3 is TGTGCCAGCAGTTTAGGGCAGGGAGGTGAAAAACCGTTTTTT.

The rearrangement uses TRBV29-1 and TRBJ2-2, with 8 bases fitting TRBD1. The CDR3 extends over 15 amino acids. Germline CDR1 is SQVTM and CDR2 is ANQGSEA. Losses at the gene ends were 1 base for V and 6 bases for J; bases not matched to a gene: 7. CDR3 loop: CSVEVTGGEAGELFF. The CDR3 nucleotides are TGCAGCGTTGAAGTTACAGGGGGAGAGGCCGGGGAGCTGTTTTTT.

The chain recombines TRBV6-5 with TRBJ2-1; 9 bases fit TRBD2. Germline-derived CDR1 and CDR2 are MNHEY and SVGAGI. There are 17 residues in the CDR3. Unmatched junction bases numbered 12, after V lost 8 bases and J lost 1 base. The CDR3 nucleotides read TGTGCCAGCGTTCCAGCGGGAGGAAGAGGATCCTACAATGAGCAGTTCTTC. Amino acid sequence: CASVPAGGRGSYNEQFF.

This clonotype was recorded at least ten times. The genes are TRBV10-3 and TRBJ2-2; no reliable D call. Trimming pared 3 bases from V and 4 bases from J, leaving 15 bases between. The CDR3 is 16 residues long. From germline, CDR1 is ENHRY and CDR2 SYGVKD. DNA for the CDR3: TGTGCCATCAGTGATCCCCATGCGGACGCCACCGGGGAGCTGTTTTTT. The encoded protein is CAISDPHADATGELFF.

This clonotype came up a few times. At one end, the junction sequence differs from germline, possibly due to a read error. The CDR3: CACRELHANTGELFF. CDR3 nucleotides: TGTGCCTGCAGGGAGCTCCACGCGAACACCGGGGAGCTGTTTTTT. The chain has TRBV28 and TRBJ2-2; D possibly uses TRBD1 or TRBD2 (5 bases each). Germline CDR1 reads MDHEN; CDR2 reads SYDVKM. This CDR3 has 15 amino acids.